Sequencing of this T cell receptor beta chain was carried out in a study of T cells in tumors after PD-1 blockade. On the study more broadly: Daily vismodegib 150 mg continued in a subset of anti-PD-1-treated patients. Study-wide results and caveats: Peripheral recruitment is suggested, as some novel exhausted tumor clones were in pre-treatment blood.

Assay: immunoSEQ multiplex PCR; the TCRdb copy retains only in-frame clones and omits some. Of around 45,000 clones detected, approximately 79% appear once; the ten largest clones hold approximately 16%. Concerning this clone: Its target is not known.

Tumor or blood genomic DNA was sequenced, with inputs of roughly 600 ng to 6,004 ng. This clonotype was sampled from a human donor with basal cell carcinoma. Here the sequenced sample was PBMCs, taken before anti-PD-1 treatment.

The CDR3 coding sequence is TGCGCCAGCAGTATCCTAGCGGTGAACACTGAAGCTTTCTTT. This gives the protein CASSILAVNTEAFF. This chain joins TRBV5-1 and TRBJ1-1, with no clear D. CDR1 and CDR2 from the germline V gene are SGHRS and YFSETQ. The CDR3 sequence is 14 residues long. V was trimmed by 5 bases and J by 0 bases, leaving 11 bases between them.